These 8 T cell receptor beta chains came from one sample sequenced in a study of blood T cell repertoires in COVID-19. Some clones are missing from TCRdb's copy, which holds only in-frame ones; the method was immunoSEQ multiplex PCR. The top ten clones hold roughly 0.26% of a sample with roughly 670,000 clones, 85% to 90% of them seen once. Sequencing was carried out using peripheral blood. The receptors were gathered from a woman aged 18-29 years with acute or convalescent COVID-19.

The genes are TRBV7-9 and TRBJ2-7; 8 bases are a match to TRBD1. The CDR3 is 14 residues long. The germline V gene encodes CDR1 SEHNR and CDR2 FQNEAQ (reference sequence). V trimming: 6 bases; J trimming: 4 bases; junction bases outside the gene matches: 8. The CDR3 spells CASSYTGGVYEQYF. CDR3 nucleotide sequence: TGTGCCAGCAGTTATACAGGGGGAGTTTACGAGCAGTACTTC. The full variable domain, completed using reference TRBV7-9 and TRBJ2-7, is DTGVSQNPRHKITKRGQNVTFRCDPISEHNRLYWYRQTLGQGPEFLTYFQNEAQLEKSRLLSDRFSAERPKGSFSTLEIQRTEQGDSAMYLCASSYTGGVYEQYFGPGTRLTVT.

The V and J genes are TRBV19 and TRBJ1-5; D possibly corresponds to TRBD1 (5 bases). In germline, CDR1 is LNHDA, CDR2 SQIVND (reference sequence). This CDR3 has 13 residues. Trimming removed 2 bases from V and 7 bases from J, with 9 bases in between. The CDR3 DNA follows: TGTGCCAGTAGTATATGGGGGAGGCAGCCCCAGCATTTT. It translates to CASSIWGRQPQHF. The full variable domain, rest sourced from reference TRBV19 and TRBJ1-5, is DGGITQSPKYLFRKEGQNVTLSCEQNLNHDAMYWYRQDPGQGLRLIYYSQIVNDFQKGDIAEGYSVSREKKESFPLTVTSAQKNPTAFYLCASSIWGRQPQHFGDGTRLSIL.

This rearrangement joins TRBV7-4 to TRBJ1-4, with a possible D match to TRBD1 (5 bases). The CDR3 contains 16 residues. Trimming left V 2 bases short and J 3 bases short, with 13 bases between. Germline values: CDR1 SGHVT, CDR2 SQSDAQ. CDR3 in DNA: TGTGCCAGCAGCTTATCGTCGGGGGACCCTAATGAAAAACTGTTTTTT. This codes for CASSLSSGDPNEKLFF.

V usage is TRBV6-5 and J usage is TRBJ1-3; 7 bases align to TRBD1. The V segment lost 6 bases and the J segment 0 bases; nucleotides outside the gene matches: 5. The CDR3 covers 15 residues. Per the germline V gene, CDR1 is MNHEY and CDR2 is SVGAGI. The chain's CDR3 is CASSGQAFSGNTIYF. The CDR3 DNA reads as TGTGCCAGCAGCGGACAGGCCTTCTCTGGAAACACCATATATTTT.

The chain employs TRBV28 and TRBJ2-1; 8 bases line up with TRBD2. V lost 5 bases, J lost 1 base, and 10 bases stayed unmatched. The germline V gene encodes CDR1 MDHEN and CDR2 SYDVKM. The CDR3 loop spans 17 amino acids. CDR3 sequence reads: CASSPTAGAFSYNEQFF. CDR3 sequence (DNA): TGTGCCAGCAGTCCTACAGCGGGGGCCTTTTCCTACAATGAGCAGTTCTTC.

The CDR3 loop reads CASSQATGISNSPLHF. Written as DNA, the CDR3 is TGTGCCAGCAGCCAAGCAACAGGGATATCAAATTCACCCCTCCACTTT. The V gene is TRBV3-1 (or the pseudogene TRBV3-2), the J gene TRBJ1-6; tentatively, D is TRBD1 (6 bases). The CDR3 length is 16 residues. The V and J ends lost 1 base and 7 bases respectively, with 14 bases between them. Germline assignment: CDR1 LGHDT and CDR2 YNNKEL (reference sequence).

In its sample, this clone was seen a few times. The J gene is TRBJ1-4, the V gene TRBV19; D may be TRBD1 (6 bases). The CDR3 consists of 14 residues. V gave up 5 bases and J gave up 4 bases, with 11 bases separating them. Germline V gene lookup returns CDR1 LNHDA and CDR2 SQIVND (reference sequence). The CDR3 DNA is TGTGCCAGTAGTCTCGGGACACTTAATGAAAAACTGTTTTTT. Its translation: CASSLGTLNEKLFF.

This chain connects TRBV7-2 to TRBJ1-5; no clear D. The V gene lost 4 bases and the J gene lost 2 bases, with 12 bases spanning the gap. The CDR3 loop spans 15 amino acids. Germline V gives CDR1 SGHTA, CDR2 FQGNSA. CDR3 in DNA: TGTGCCAGCAGCTCCGGGTCCTGGCGCAATCAGCCCCAGCATTTT. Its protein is CASSSGSWRNQPQHF.